This T cell receptor (beta chain) was retrieved from a study of Ad26.COV2.S vaccination and SARS-CoV-2 variants. Treatment defined: around 19 received Ad26.COV2.S at low or high dose, single or two shots; 5 received placebo; per-sample allocation not given. Material that was analyzed had been drawn on day 63 after the first vaccine or placebo injection. An Ad26 vector carrying the Wuhan-strain SARS-CoV-2 spike served as the vaccine. The CDR3 has 16 residues. CDR1 and CDR2 from the germline V gene are SGHRS and YFSETQ. Trimming pared 3 bases from V and 0 bases from J, leaving 12 bases between. Note on this clone: Its antigen is undetermined. Other DNA sequences in this specimen translate into the identical CDR3.

Clones were read by immunoSEQ multiplex PCR, and TCRdb kept only the in-frame ones, dropping some. The table lists 300,000 to 350,000 clones, about 89% of them singletons, with roughly 4.8% in the top ten. Study-level results: Relative to placebo recipients, vaccine recipients exhibited elevated spike-specific TCR breadth.

This chain connects TRBV5-1 to TRBJ1-4; D is perhaps TRBD1 (5 bases). This TCR was sampled from a person aged 18-65 years who received the Ad26.COV2.S COVID-19 vaccine or a placebo. The material sequenced was peripheral blood, taken in a trial of Ad26.COV2.S vaccine versus placebo. This CDR3 is CASSSGGGATNEKLFF. In DNA form, the CDR3 reads TGCGCCAGCAGCTCGGGTGGGGGAGCAACTAATGAAAAACTGTTTTTT.